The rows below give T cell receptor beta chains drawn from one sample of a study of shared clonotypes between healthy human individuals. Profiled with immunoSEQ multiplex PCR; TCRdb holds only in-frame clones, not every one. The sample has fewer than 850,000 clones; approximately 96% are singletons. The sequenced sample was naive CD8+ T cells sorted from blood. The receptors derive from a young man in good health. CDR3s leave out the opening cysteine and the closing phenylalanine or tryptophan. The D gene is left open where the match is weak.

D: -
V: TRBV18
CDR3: ASSPRSLSGNTIY

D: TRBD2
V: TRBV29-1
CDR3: SVEVRREGSNTGELF

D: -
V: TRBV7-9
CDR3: ASSSGLQETQY

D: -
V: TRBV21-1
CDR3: ASGYPPPSSYNEQF

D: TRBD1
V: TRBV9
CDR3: ASSVGTGAYEQY

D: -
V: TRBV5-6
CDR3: ASSLTPNEQY

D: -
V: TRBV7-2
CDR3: ASRSGTDGELF

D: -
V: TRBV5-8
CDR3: ASSWGLQNQPQH

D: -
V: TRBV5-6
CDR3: ASSLRGEGNQPQH

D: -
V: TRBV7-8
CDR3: ASSLGSVGQY

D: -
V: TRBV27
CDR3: ASSLQAYSNQPQH

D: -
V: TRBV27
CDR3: ASSLQYTGELF

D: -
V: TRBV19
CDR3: ASSKLNRPNTEAF

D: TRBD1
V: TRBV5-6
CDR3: ASSSRQGPYEQY

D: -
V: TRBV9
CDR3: ASGDKPYGYT

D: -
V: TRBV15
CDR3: ATSGQNSYEQY

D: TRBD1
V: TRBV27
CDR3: ASSSQTGVTTGELF

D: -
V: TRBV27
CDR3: ASSLSGLGVREQY

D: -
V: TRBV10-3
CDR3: AINGPGADTQY

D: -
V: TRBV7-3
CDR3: ASSPTLETEAF

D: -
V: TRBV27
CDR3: ASSALDSNQPQH

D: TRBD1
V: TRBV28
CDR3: ASSLRDRGFHRELF

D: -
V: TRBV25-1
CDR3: ASSEPGPGDTQY

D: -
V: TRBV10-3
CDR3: AISESDRSYEQY

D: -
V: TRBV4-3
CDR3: ASSQGNSFYNEQF

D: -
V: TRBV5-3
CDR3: ARKAGSQETQY

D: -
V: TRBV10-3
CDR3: AISPSGNTIY

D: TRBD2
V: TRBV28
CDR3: ASSSGTSSYNEQF

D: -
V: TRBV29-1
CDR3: SGGDSSYEQY

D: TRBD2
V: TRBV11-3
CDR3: ASSPKREGYNEQF

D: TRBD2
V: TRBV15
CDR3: ATLGLAGVNEQF

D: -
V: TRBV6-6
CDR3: ASSSVIQGDGELF

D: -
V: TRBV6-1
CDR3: ASSEGAGHFETQY

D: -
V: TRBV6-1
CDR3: ASSEIVVRTDTQY

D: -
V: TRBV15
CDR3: ATSRVGGGNQPQH